The text below deals with one T cell receptor (beta chain). Antigen unknown. These data are taken from a study of siplizumab effects on memory and regulatory T cells. Study-level points and caveats: For siplizumab cultures, the suppressive function of their proliferating Tregs was not confirmed. Memory cells seemed less diverse than naive T cells, which seemed major alloresponse contributors.

The table came from immunoSEQ multiplex PCR; TCRdb's copy has only in-frame clones and leaves some out. Seen here are about 100,000 clones, roughly 94% observed once, and the top ten hold 0.73%. The specimen sequenced was Tregs sorted from blood. The receptor was isolated from a human donor in good health.

The CDR3 region is CASSVLAWVLEETQYF. The CDR3 nucleotides read TGTGCCAGCAGCGTACTAGCGTGGGTATTGGAAGAGACCCAGTACTTC. The genes are TRBV6-6 and TRBJ2-5; 7 nucleotides line up with TRBD2. Germline lookup yields CDR1 MNHNY and CDR2 SVGAGI (reference sequence). Trimming took 6 bases from V and 3 from J; bases not matched to a gene: 13. The CDR3 loop spans 16 amino acids.